This entry lists 4 T cell receptor beta chains sequenced from one sample in a study of blood T cell repertoires in COVID-19 (dated by TCRdb to 2018 to 2020). Libraries were prepared through the immunoSEQ multiplex PCR assay. Here the immuneACCESS table is served through TCRdb, limited to in-frame sequences with V and J called. Missing clones are a known gap in these copies; in checked studies unresolved V genes cover under half, and the rest lacks a known reason. Within this sample are 150,000 to 170,000 clones, with around four fifths of them counted one time only. The top ten hold around 7.7% of the sample. Sequencing was done on a sample of PBMCs or T cells enriched from blood (not recorded which). The receptor source for this set is a man between 45 and 60 years old who had recovered from COVID-19.

This clone was seen a few times. This rearrangement joins TRBV19 to TRBJ2-2, with D tentatively TRBD1 (7 bases). Per germline, CDR1 LNHDA and CDR2 SQIVND (reference sequence). Trimming took 8 bases from V and 5 from J, leaving 15 bases between them. CDR3 length: 14 amino acids. The CDR3 DNA follows: TGTGCCAGTGTGTATGCAGGGGGGACCGGGGAGCTGTTTTTT. Amino acids: CASVYAGGTGELFF.

The chain is built from TRBV6-5 and TRBJ1-5; D unresolved. This CDR3 region has 14 residues. Looked up from germline, CDR1 is MNHEY and CDR2 is SVGAGI. Trimming cost V 7 bases and J 0 bases, with 10 bases left between them. The CDR3 coding sequence is TGTGCCAGCATAATTTCCTATAGCAATCAGCCCCAGCATTTT. Translating gives CASIISYSNQPQHF.

The rearrangement links TRBV6-2 or TRBV6-3 to TRBJ2-1; 8 nucleotides match TRBD1. Trimming removed 5 bases from V and 2 bases from J; junction bases left unmatched: 5. The length of the CDR3 is 15 residues. The germline V gene has CDR1 MNHEY and CDR2 SVGEGT. In DNA, the CDR3 is TGTGCCAGCAGTCCGGGACAGGAAGCCTACAATGAGCAGTTCTTC. It yields the protein CASSPGQEAYNEQFF.

This clone has ten or more counts. The chain combines TRBV3-1 (or the pseudogene TRBV3-2) with TRBJ2-2; maybe TRBD1 (5 bases). From germline, CDR1 is LGHDT and CDR2 YNNKEL (reference sequence). V lost 1 base to trimming and J lost 3 bases, with 15 bases between them. The CDR3 covers 17 residues. In nucleotides, the CDR3 is TGTGCCAGCAGCCAAGGTGGGGCAGATTATTACACCGGGGAGCTGTTTTTT. It encodes CASSQGGADYYTGELFF.